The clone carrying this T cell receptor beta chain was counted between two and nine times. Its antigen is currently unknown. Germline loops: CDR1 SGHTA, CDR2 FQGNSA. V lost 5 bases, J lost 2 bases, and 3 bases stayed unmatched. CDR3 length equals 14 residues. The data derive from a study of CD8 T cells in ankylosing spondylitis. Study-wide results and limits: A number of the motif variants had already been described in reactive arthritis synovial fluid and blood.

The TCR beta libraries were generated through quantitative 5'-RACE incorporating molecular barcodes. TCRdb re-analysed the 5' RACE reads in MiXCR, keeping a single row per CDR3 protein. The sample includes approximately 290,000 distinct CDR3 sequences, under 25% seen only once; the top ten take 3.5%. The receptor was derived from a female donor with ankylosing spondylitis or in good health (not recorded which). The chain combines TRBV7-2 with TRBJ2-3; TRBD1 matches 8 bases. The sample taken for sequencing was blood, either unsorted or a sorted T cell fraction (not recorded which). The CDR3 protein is CASSQGATTDTQYF. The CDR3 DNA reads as TGTGCCAGCAGCCAGGGGGCAACCACAGATACGCAGTATTTT.